These 23 T cell receptor beta chains came from one sample sequenced in a study of shared clonotypes between healthy human individuals. The repertoire was sequenced with immunoSEQ multiplex PCR; TCRdb's copy has only in-frame clones and lacks some. The data show fewer than 3 million clones, approximately 90% seen once. Sample: naive CD4+ T cells from PBMCs. The subset here: CD45RA+ positively selected. The receptors here all came from a man between 18 and 35 years old in good health. Some clones in this sample may be carry-over from other donors' samples.

This sequence joins TRBV5-4 and TRBJ2-5; D not certain. Deletions cut 4 bases from V and 2 bases from J, with 21 bases between. Germline V gene lookup returns CDR1 SGHNT and CDR2 YYREEE (reference sequence). The CDR3 runs to 17 residues. The CDR3 region is CASSQVAGRNKQETQYF. For the CDR3, the DNA is TGTGCCAGCAGCCAAGTGGCCGGCAGGAACAAGCAAGAGACCCAGTACTTC.

The CDR3 spells CASSPAGRQETQYF. DNA of the CDR3: TGTGCCAGCAGCCCTGCAGGGCGGCAAGAGACCCAGTACTTC. The chain couples TRBV7-3 to TRBJ2-5; TRBD1 is a possible D gene (5 bases). Germline lookup yields CDR1 SGHTA and CDR2 FQGTGA. The CDR3 has 14 amino acids. V lost 5 bases and J lost 2, with 12 bases in between.

This clone was found a few times. V is TRBV10-3 and J is TRBJ2-1; the match to TRBD2 covers 7 bases. This CDR3 is 15 amino acids long. Germline CDR1 and CDR2: ENHRY and SYGVKD. V gave up 2 bases and J gave up 7 bases; unmatched junction bases: 8. The CDR3: CAISEASLAGNEQFF. CDR3 DNA: TGTGCCATCAGTGAGGCCTCGTTAGCGGGTAATGAGCAGTTCTTC.

The chain links TRBV29-1 to TRBJ1-1, with TRBD1 matching over 10 bases. Germline V gives CDR1 SQVTM, CDR2 ANQGSEA. V lost 6 bases and J lost 4; bases outside the gene matches: 5. This CDR3 comprises 13 residues. As DNA, the CDR3 is TGCAGCGTGGGACAGGGGCGGGTCACTGAAGCTTTCTTT. Translation gives CSVGQGRVTEAFF.

The chain recombines TRBV7-2 with TRBJ2-7, with 12 bases lining up with TRBD2. V was pared by 2 bases and J by 2 bases, with 4 bases of the junction left unmatched. The CDR3 consists of 16 residues. The germline CDR1 and CDR2 sequences are SGHTA and FQGNSA. The DNA for the CDR3 is TGTGCCAGCAGCTTATCCCGGACTAGCGGGACCTACGAGCAGTACTTC. It is translated as CASSLSRTSGTYEQYF.

The rearrangement joins TRBV5-4 to TRBJ1-2, with 7 nucleotides matching TRBD1. V lost 7 bases and J lost 7; bases outside the gene matches: 19. Per germline, CDR1 SGHNT and CDR2 YYREEE (reference sequence). The CDR3 totals 16 residues. CDR3 region: CASRAPTGQAGSGYTF. The CDR3 DNA reads TGTGCCAGCCGAGCCCCAACCGGACAGGCTGGTTCTGGCTACACCTTC.

This rearrangement joins TRBV10-3 to TRBJ1-1; 7 bases agree with TRBD1. The trim removed 4 bases at V and 0 bases at J, leaving 5 bases unmatched. Germline lookup yields CDR1 ENHRY and CDR2 SYGVKD. CDR3 size: 15 residues. The chain's CDR3 is CAISVRGQLNTEAFF. In nucleotides, the CDR3 is TGTGCCATCAGTGTCCGGGGACAGTTGAACACTGAAGCTTTCTTT.

The chain carries TRBV4-1 and TRBJ2-3; D possibly matches TRBD1 or TRBD2 (5 bases each). This CDR3 spans 21 amino acids. V lost 0 bases to trimming and J lost 8 bases, with 33 bases between them. CDR1 and CDR2 (germline): MGHRA, YSYEKL. CDR3 sequence reads: CASSQDDSNRDPPPVWGTQYF. The CDR3 DNA follows: TGCGCCAGCAGCCAAGACGATTCGAACCGGGACCCTCCACCAGTTTGGGGTACGCAGTATTTT.

The chain uses TRBV7-3 and TRBJ1-1; D unresolved. V shed 5 bases and J shed 0 bases, with 16 bases lying between them. The CDR3 has 16 amino acids. The germline V gene has CDR1 SGHTA and CDR2 FQGTGA. CDR3 residues: CASSPGPTTMNTEAFF. In DNA, the CDR3 is TGTGCCAGCAGCCCAGGACCGACCACCATGAACACTGAAGCTTTCTTT.

The V gene is TRBV28, the J gene TRBJ2-1; 13 bases are shared with TRBD2. The CDR3 is 15 residues long. Losses at the gene ends were 4 bases for V and 8 bases for J; bases not matched to a gene: 5. Germline CDR1 and CDR2: MDHEN and SYDVKM. CDR3 residues: CASSWGTSGMYEQFF. The CDR3 nucleotides are TGTGCCAGCAGTTGGGGGACTAGCGGGATGTATGAGCAGTTCTTC.

CDR3 coding DNA: TGTGCCAGCAGTGCGGGGGACAGGGACACCGGGGAGCTGTTTTTT. It yields the protein CASSAGDRDTGELFF. The J gene is TRBJ2-2, the V gene TRBV25-1; 9 positions agree with TRBD1. The germline CDR1 and CDR2 sequences are MGHDK and SYGVNS. J gave up 3 bases and V 4 bases, and 3 bases lay outside the gene matches. The CDR3 consists of 15 residues.

This clone was recorded only once. The chain recombines TRBV4-1 with TRBJ2-5, with D maybe TRBD1 (5 bases). V dropped 0 bases and J dropped 2 bases, with 7 bases sitting between them. This CDR3 has 14 residues. Germline assignment: CDR1 MGHRA and CDR2 YSYEKL. In nucleotides, the CDR3 is TGCGCCAGCAGCCAAGATAACAGGCAAGAGACCCAGTACTTC. Translating it yields CASSQDNRQETQYF.

The J gene is TRBJ2-7, the V gene TRBV28; tentative D call: TRBD1 (6 bases). V shed 6 bases and J shed 0 bases, with 18 bases lying between them. The CDR3 has 16 amino acids. The germline V gene encodes CDR1 MDHEN and CDR2 SYDVKM. As DNA, the CDR3 is TGTGCCAGCAGCCAAAATCAAGGGGGTTTCTCCTACGAGCAGTACTTC. Its translation is CASSQNQGGFSYEQYF.

A note on this clone: Different DNA sequences within this sample yield the same CDR3. The genes are TRBV29-1 and TRBJ1-1; tentative D call: TRBD1 (5 bases). Trimming shortened V by 6 bases and J by 0 bases, and 8 bases separated the two germline ends. This CDR3 is 12 amino acids long. The germline gives CDR1 SQVTM, CDR2 ANQGSEA. The CDR3 DNA reads TGCAGCGTGGGGACCATGAACACTGAAGCTTTCTTT. Translation gives CSVGTMNTEAFF.

The chain carries TRBV5-6 and TRBJ2-3; D perhaps matches TRBD2 (6 bases). Germline V gene data show CDR1 as SGHDT and CDR2 as YYEEEE. Trimming shortened V by 2 bases and J by 1 base, and 8 bases separated the two germline ends. The CDR3 runs to 14 residues. This CDR3 is CASSLGGRTDTQYF. CDR3 nucleotides: TGTGCCAGCAGCTTAGGAGGGCGCACAGATACGCAGTATTTT.

The rearrangement joins TRBV5-1 to TRBJ2-1; D is unresolved. Per germline, CDR1 SGHRS and CDR2 YFSETQ. CDR3 length: 14 residues. Trimming pared 7 bases from V and 9 bases from J, leaving 20 bases between. For the CDR3, the DNA is TGCGCCAGCGCACGGGCCCAAGGGTCGGGTGAGCAGTTCTTC. Translating gives CASARAQGSGEQFF. Using reference TRBV5-1 and TRBJ2-1 for the parts outside the CDR3, the full variable domain is KAGVTQTPRYLIKTRGQQVTLSCSPISGHRSVSWYQQTPGQGLQFLFEYFSETQRNKGNFPGRFSGRQFSNSRSEMNVSTLELGDSALYLCASARAQGSGEQFFGPGTRLTVL.

J is TRBJ1-3 and V is TRBV7-2; D is possibly TRBD1 (6 bases). V shed 5 bases and J shed 4 bases, with 12 bases lying between them. This CDR3 spans 14 amino acids. Looked up from germline, CDR1 is SGHTA and CDR2 is FQGNSA. The CDR3 sequence is CASSQGTSGNTIYF. For the CDR3, the DNA is TGTGCCAGCAGCCAGGGGACAAGCGGAAACACCATATATTTT.

Concerning this clone itself: Different DNA sequences within this sample yield the same CDR3. The rearrangement joins TRBV28 to TRBJ2-5; no clear D. This CDR3 is built from 10 residues. Germline loops: CDR1 MDHEN, CDR2 SYDVKM. With 5 bases removed from V and 5 bases from J, the gap between germline ends came to 3 bases. CDR3 in DNA: TGTGCCAGCAGTCGGGAGACCCAGTACTTC. Its protein is CASSRETQYF.

The chain combines TRBV5-1 with TRBJ2-2; no clear D gene. Germline CDR1 SGHRS, CDR2 YFSETQ. Trimming shortened V by 4 bases and J by 0 bases, and 10 bases separated the two germline ends. The CDR3 sequence is 15 residues long. The CDR3 spells CASSRMDPNTGELFF. In DNA form, the CDR3 reads TGCGCCAGCAGCCGTATGGACCCGAACACCGGGGAGCTGTTTTTT.

The chain couples TRBV18 to TRBJ2-7, with 9 bases identical to TRBD1. Germline-derived CDR1 and CDR2 are KGHSH and LQKENI. The V gene end was trimmed by 3 bases and the J gene end by 0 bases; junction bases not matched to a gene: 6. CDR3 length: 16 amino acids. In nucleotides, the CDR3 is TGTGCCAGCTCACCTACCGGGACAGGGAACTCCTACGAGCAGTACTTC. Amino acids: CASSPTGTGNSYEQYF.

The chain recombines TRBV30 with TRBJ2-6, with 9 bases identical to TRBD1. CDR3 length: 15 residues. The germline gives CDR1 GTSNPN, CDR2 SVGIG (reference sequence). The V gene end was trimmed by 4 bases and the J gene end by 2 bases; junction bases not matched to a gene: 3. The DNA of the CDR3 is TGTGCCTGGAAGGGACAGGGTACTGGGGCCAACGTCCTGACTTTC. This codes for CAWKGQGTGANVLTF.

This chain joins TRBV19 and TRBJ2-7; D may be TRBD1 (6 bases). CDR3 size: 15 residues. V was cut by 2 bases and J by 3 bases, with 14 bases left in between. From germline, CDR1 is LNHDA and CDR2 SQIVND (reference sequence). This CDR3 reads CASSISTGPFYEQYF. The CDR3, as DNA: TGTGCCAGTAGTATAAGCACAGGGCCTTTCTACGAGCAGTACTTC.

The rearrangement joins TRBV2 to TRBJ1-4; 9 nucleotides line up with TRBD1. CDR1 and CDR2 (germline): SNHLY, FYNNEI. Trimming at V came to 6 bases and at J to 10 bases, leaving 6 bases not matched to a gene. The CDR3 covers 13 residues. In DNA, the CDR3 is TGTGCCAGCAGAGGGACAGGGATTCGAAAACTGTTTTTT. Amino acids: CASRGTGIRKLFF.